This T cell receptor (beta chain) was sequenced in a study of control samples from healthy donors and cancer patients. Clones were read by immunoSEQ multiplex PCR, and TCRdb kept only the in-frame ones, dropping some. The sample holds under 450,000 clones, more than 80% seen once. CDR1 and CDR2 (germline): MGHDK, SYGVNS. The CDR3 length is 17 residues. V shed 3 bases, J shed 4 bases, and the junction held 8 bases outside the gene matches. This receptor was identified in a man aged 40-50 years with head and neck cancer. This chain connects TRBV25-1 to TRBJ2-7; 14 positions agree with TRBD2. What was sequenced was PBMCs. This CDR3 reads CASSEIGTSGSWYEQYF. CDR3 bases: TGTGCCAGCAGTGAGATAGGGACTAGCGGGAGTTGGTACGAGCAGTACTTC.